This T cell receptor (beta chain) is drawn from a study of blood T cell repertoires in COVID-19 (dated by TCRdb to the early 2020s). Context from the whole study: The collaborator samples originated in the United States, Italy and Spain and spanned the acute and convalescent phases of COVID-19. The samples were drawn from two sources: the first 160 participants of the ongoing ImmuneRACE study, and over 1,000 subjects contributed by 6 global collaborators. The repertoires were made available in a free public database intended to serve as a resource for research on the immune response to SARS-CoV-2. The material from the prospective study consisted of cDNA or gDNA derived from T cells, B-cell-depleted T cells, or PBMCs. Deeply sampled blood TCRbeta repertoires from subjects exposed to, actively infected with, or recovered from COVID-19 were included in the dataset. The sample metadata nearly always contained a de-identified subject ID, COVID-19 status, age in years and sex. Where HLA class I and class II types were available, the types were taken from metadata supplied by the sample provider, not from assay-based typing.

Samples from volunteer blood donors who had recovered from COVID-19 were contributed by a second Seattle source. The collaborating institutions used their own protocols to collect whole blood in K2EDTA tubes. Collaborator samples were shipped for TCRbeta analysis as frozen whole blood, isolated PBMCs, or DNA extracted from either sample type. Study-wide conclusions, independent of this receptor: Clinical and demographic metadata were provided uncurated, with the amount varying by source and participant.

TCRbeta CDR3 regions were amplified from genomic DNA by means of the immunoSEQ Assay, a bias-controlled multiplex PCR. The authors processed their data as follows. The number of nucleated cells in each sample was estimated by amplification of reference gene primers within the assay. To quantify the absolute abundance of each unique TCRbeta CDR3 rearrangement, sequence reads were collapsed and filtered. For each sample, productive Simpson clonality was calculated as the square root of Simpson's diversity index over productive rearrangements. TCRdb provides this immuneACCESS table in a form limited to in-frame rearrangements. Some clones are lacking; in checked studies, under half of them reflect an unresolved V gene, and why the rest are absent is not known. V, J and clone size derive from that table, while D and trimming were established from the DNA sequence. Counted in this sample were under 200,000 clones; approximately 90% of them appeared once. The ten largest make up roughly 2% of the sample.

Points on this clone: Its recognized antigen is unknown. No base qualities exist here, and no much larger clone lies one base off it.

Germline trimming amounts to 4 bases on V and 4 bases on J, with 6 as the count of junction bases outside the gene matches. CDR1 SGHDN and CDR2 FVKESK are derived from the germline V gene. The cysteine opens and the phenylalanine closes a CDR3 of 14 amino acids. Only the CDR3 part of the read is kept: 42 bases, read in frame from the first base. The sample comprised peripheral blood. The rearrangement joined TRBV14 to TRBJ2-5; TRBD1 lines up with 7 middle nucleotides. The clonotype comes from a man aged 45 to 65 who had recovered from COVID-19. The CDR3 protein is CASSPSGGRETQYF. The sequenced DNA: TGTGCCAGCAGCCCATCAGGGGGACGAGAGACCCAGTACTTC. Reference TRBV14 and TRBJ2-5 proteins supply the regions before and after the CDR3; the full variable domain is: EAGVTQFPSHSVIEKGQTVTLRCDPISGHDNLYWYRRVMGKEIKFLLHFVKESKQDESGMPNNRFLAERTGGTYSTLKVQPAELEDSGVYFCASSPSGGRETQYFGPGTRLLVL.